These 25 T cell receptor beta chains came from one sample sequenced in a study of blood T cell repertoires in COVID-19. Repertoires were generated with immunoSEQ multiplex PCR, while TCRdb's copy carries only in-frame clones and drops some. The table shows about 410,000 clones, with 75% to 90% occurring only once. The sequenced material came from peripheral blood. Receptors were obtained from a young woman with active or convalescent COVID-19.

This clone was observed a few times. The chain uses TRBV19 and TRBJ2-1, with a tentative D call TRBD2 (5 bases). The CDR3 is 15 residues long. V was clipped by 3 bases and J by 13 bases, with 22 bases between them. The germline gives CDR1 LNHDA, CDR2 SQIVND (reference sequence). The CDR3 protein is CASSITVTRTDSQFF. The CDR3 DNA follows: TGTGCCAGTAGTATTACGGTAACGAGAACGGACTCCCAGTTCTTC.

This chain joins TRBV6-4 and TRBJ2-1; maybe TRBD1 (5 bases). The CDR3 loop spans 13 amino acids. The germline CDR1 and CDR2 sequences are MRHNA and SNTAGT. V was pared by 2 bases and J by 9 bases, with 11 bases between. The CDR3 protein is CASSDQGWGEQFF. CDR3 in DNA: TGTGCCAGCAGTGACCAGGGTTGGGGTGAGCAGTTCTTC.

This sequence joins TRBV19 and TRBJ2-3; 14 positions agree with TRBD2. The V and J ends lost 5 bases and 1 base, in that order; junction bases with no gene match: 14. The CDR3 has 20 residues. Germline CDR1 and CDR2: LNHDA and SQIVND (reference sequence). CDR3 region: CASSALSLRLAGGRTDTQYF. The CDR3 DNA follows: TGTGCCAGTAGTGCCCTTTCCCTAAGACTAGCGGGAGGGCGCACAGATACGCAGTATTTT.

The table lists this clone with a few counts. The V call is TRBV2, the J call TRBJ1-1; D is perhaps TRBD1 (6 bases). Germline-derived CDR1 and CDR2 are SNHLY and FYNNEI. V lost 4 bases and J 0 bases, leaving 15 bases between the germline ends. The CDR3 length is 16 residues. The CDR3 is CASSVSKDRVNTEAFF. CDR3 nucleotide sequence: TGTGCCAGCAGTGTTTCAAAGGACAGAGTGAACACTGAAGCTTTCTTT.

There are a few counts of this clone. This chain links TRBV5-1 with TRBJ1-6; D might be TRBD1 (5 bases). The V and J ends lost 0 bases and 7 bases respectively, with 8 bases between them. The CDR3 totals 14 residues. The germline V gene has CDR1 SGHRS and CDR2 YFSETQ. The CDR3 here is CASSLGQQNSPLHF. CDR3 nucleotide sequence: TGCGCCAGCAGCTTGGGACAGCAGAATTCACCCCTCCACTTT.

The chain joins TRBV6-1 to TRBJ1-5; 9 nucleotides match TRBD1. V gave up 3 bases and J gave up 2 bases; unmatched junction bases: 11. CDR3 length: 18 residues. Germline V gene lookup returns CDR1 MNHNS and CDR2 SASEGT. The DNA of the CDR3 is TGTGCCAGCAGTGACGGGCCATGGGACAGGGAACGCAATCAGCCCCAGCATTTT. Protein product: CASSDGPWDRERNQPQHF.

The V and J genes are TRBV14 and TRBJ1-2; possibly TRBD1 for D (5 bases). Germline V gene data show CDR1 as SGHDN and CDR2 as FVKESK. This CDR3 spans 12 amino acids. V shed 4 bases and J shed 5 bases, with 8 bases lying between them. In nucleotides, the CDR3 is TGTGCCAGCAGCCCGGGGACTTATGGCTACACCTTC. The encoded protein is CASSPGTYGYTF.

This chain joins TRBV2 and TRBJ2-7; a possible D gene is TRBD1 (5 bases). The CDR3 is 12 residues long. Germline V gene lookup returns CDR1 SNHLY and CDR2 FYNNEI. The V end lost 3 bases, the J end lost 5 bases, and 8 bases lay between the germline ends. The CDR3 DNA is TGTGCCAGCAGTGAGGGCAGGGACGAGCAGTACTTC. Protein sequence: CASSEGRDEQYF. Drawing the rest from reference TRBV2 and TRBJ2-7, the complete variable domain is EPEVTQTPSHQVTQMGQEVILRCVPISNHLYFYWYRQILGQKVEFLVSFYNNEISEKSEIFDDQFSVERPDGSNFTLKIRSTKLEDSAMYFCASSEGRDEQYFGPGTRLTVT.

The CDR3 reads CASSFPNRGGVNIQYF. The DNA of the CDR3 is TGCGCCAGCAGCTTTCCCAACAGGGGAGGAGTAAACATTCAGTACTTC. The V call is TRBV5-1, the J call TRBJ2-4; possible D gene TRBD1, 7 bases. Germline lookup yields CDR1 SGHRS and CDR2 YFSETQ. Deletions cut 2 bases from V and 6 bases from J, with 18 bases between. The CDR3 is 16 residues long.

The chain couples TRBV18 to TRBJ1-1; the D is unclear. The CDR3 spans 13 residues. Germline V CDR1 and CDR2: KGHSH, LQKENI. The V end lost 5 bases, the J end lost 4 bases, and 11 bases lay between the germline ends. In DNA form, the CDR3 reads TGTGCCAGCTCATCCGAGGCGGGCACTGAAGCTTTCTTT. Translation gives CASSSEAGTEAFF.

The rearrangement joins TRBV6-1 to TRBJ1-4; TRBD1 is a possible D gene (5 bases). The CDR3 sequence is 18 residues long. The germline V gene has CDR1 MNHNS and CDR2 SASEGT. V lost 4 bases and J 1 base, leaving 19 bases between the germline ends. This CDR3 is CASSGWTPLLETNEKLFF. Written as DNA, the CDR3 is TGTGCCAGCAGTGGCTGGACACCTCTCTTGGAAACTAATGAAAAACTGTTTTTT.

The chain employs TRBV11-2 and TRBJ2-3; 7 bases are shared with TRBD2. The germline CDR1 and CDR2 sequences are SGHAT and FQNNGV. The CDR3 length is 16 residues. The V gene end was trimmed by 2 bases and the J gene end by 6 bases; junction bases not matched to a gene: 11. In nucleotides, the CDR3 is TGTGCCAGCAGCTTAAGCGTGGGAGGGCCGTTTGATACGCAGTATTTT. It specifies CASSLSVGGPFDTQYF.

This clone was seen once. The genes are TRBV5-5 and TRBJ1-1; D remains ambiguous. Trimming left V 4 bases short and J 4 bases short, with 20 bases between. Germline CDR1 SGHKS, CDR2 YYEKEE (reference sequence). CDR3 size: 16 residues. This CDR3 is CASSPSWSAGFTEAFF. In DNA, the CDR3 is TGTGCCAGCAGCCCGTCTTGGAGTGCGGGGTTCACTGAAGCTTTCTTT. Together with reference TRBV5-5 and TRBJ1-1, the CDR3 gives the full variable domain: DAGVTQSPTHLIKTRGQQVTLRCSPISGHKSVSWYQQVLGQGPQFIFQYYEKEERGRGNFPDRFSARQFPNYSSELNVNALLLGDSALYLCASSPSWSAGFTEAFFGQGTRLTVV.

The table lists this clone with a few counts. This CDR3 reads CASSLNGQGYGYTF. The CDR3 nucleotides read TGCGCCAGCAGCTTGAATGGACAGGGGTATGGCTACACCTTC. The J gene is TRBJ1-2, the V gene TRBV5-1; 9 bases map to TRBD1. Germline CDR1 and CDR2: SGHRS and YFSETQ. V was clipped by 1 base and J by 5 bases; unmatched bases: 3. The CDR3 length is 14 residues.

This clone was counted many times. CDR3 coding DNA: TGTGCCAGCAGCTTATATACAGGGGCCGGAAACACCATATATTTT. Encoded protein: CASSLYTGAGNTIYF. The V and J genes are TRBV7-8 and TRBJ1-3; 7 nucleotides align to TRBD1. The CDR3 is 15 amino acids. CDR1 is SGHVS and CDR2 is FQNEAQ in the germline V gene. Germline trimming cut 2 bases from V and 4 bases from J; bases unmatched to any gene: 5. The variable domain in full, with the rest retrieved from reference TRBV7-8 and TRBJ1-3, is GAGVSQSPRYKVAKRGQDVALRCDPISGHVSLFWYQQALGQGPEFLTYFQNEAQLDKSGLPSDRFFAERPEGSVSTLKIQRTQQEDSAVYLCASSLYTGAGNTIYFGEGSWLTVV.

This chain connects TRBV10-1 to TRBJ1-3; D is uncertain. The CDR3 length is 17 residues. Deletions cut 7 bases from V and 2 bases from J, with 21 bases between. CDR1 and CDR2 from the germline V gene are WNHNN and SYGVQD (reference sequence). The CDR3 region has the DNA TGCGCCAGCAAGCCCCGAGGGCCCACAGTCACTGGAAACACCATATATTTT. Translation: CASKPRGPTVTGNTIYF.

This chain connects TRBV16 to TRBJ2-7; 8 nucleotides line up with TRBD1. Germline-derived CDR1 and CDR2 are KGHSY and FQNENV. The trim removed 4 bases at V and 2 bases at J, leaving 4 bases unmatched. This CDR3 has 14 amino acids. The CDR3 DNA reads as TGTGCCAGCAGCCTCCGACAGGGGCCCTACGAGCAGTACTTC. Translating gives CASSLRQGPYEQYF.

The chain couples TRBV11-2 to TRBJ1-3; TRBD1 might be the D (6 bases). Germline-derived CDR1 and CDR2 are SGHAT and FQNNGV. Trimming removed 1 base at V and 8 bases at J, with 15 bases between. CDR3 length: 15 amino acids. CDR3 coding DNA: TGTGCCAGCAGCTTAGCGGCTACAGGGTTTCACACCATATATTTT. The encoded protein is CASSLAATGFHTIYF. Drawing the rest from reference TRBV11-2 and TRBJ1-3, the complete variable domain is EAGVAQSPRYKIIEKRQSVAFWCNPISGHATLYWYQQILGQGPKLLIQFQNNGVVDDSQLPKDRFSAERLKGVDSTLKIQPAKLEDSAVYLCASSLAATGFHTIYFGEGSWLTVV.

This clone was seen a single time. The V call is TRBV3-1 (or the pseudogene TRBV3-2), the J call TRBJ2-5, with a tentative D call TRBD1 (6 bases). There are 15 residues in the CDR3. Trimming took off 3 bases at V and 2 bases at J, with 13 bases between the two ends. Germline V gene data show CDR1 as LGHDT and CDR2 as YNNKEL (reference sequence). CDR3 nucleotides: TGTGCCAGCAGCCAGGCCAGACAGGCACAAGAGACCCAGTACTTC. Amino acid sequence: CASSQARQAQETQYF.

The CDR3 DNA reads TGCGCCAGCAGACCCGATAGCTCCTACAATGAGCAGTTCTTC. Translating gives CASRPDSSYNEQFF. The chain uses TRBV5-1 and TRBJ2-1; D gene unclear. The CDR3 sequence is 14 residues long. Germline lookup yields CDR1 SGHRS and CDR2 YFSETQ. The V end lost 5 bases, the J end lost 0 bases, and 9 bases lay between the germline ends.

The CDR3 region is CASSDGRGPFQPQHF. In nucleotides, the CDR3 is TGTGCCAGCAGTGACGGGAGGGGGCCTTTTCAGCCCCAGCATTTT. The chain couples TRBV6-1 to TRBJ1-5, with 7 bases aligning to TRBD1. In germline, CDR1 is MNHNS, CDR2 SASEGT. V gave up 3 bases and J gave up 6 bases; unmatched junction bases: 8. CDR3 length: 15 residues.

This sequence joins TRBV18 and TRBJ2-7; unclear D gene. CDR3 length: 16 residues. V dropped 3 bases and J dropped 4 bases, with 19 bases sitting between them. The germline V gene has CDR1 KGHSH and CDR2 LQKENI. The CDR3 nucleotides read TGTGCCAGCTCACCGCCTAACCTTATTCGCGGATACGAGCAGTACTTC. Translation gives CASSPPNLIRGYEQYF. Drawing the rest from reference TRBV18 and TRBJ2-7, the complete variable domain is NAGVMQNPRHLVRRRGQEARLRCSPMKGHSHVYWYRQLPEEGLKFMVYLQKENIIDESGMPKERFSAEFPKEGPSILRIQQVVRGDSAAYFCASSPPNLIRGYEQYFGPGTRLTVT.

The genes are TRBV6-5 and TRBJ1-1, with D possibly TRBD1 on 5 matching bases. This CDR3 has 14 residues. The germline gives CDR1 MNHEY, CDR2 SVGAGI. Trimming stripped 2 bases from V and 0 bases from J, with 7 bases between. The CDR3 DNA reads TGTGCCAGCAGTTACCTACAGGTGAACACTGAAGCTTTCTTT. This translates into CASSYLQVNTEAFF.

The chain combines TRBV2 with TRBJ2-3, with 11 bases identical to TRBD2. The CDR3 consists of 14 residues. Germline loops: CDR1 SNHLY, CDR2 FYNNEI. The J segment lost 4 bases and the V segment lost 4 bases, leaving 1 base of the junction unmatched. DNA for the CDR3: TGTGCCAGCAGTGTTAGCGGGAGGGCAGATACGCAGTATTTT. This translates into CASSVSGRADTQYF.

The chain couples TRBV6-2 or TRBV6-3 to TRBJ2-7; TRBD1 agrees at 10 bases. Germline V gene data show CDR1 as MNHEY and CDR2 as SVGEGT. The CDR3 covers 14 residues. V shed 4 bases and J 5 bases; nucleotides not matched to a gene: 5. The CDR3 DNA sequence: TGTGCCAGCAGTTTAGGGACAGGGGTTAACGAGCAGTACTTC. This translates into CASSLGTGVNEQYF.